This section outlines one T cell receptor beta chain sequence together with its context. Measured with immunoSEQ multiplex PCR; TCRdb has only the in-frame clones, and not every one. The repertoire holds approximately 66,000 clones, with roughly 90% as singletons. CDR3 length: 15 residues. Unmatched junction bases numbered 4, after V lost 5 bases and J lost 3 bases. Germline V CDR1 and CDR2: SGHAT, FQNNGV. The source of the sample is a study of blood T cell repertoires in COVID-19. Across the study: Sites across the United States, Italy and Spain contributed samples from acute and convalescent COVID-19. Sources were T cells, B-cell-depleted T cells, or PBMCs; the material itself was cDNA or gDNA.

The J gene is TRBJ1-5, the V gene TRBV11-2, with 10 bases lining up with TRBD1. The sequencing sample was made of peripheral blood. The TCR sequence derives from a woman between 50 and 59 years old with active or convalescent COVID-19. CDR3 amino acids: CASSIGTGDNQPQHF. In DNA, the CDR3 is TGTGCCAGCAGCATCGGGACAGGGGACAATCAGCCCCAGCATTTT.